These 8 T cell receptor beta chains were sequenced from one sample in a study of blood T cell repertoires in COVID-19. Some clones are missing from TCRdb's copy, which holds only in-frame ones; the method was immunoSEQ multiplex PCR. The table has fewer than 300,000 clones, 60% to 75% seen once. The material sequenced was peripheral blood. All receptors come from a woman of 80 years or more with acute or convalescent COVID-19.

Here the CDR3 reads CASSLAGGTEAFF. CDR3 bases: TGTGCCAGCAGTTTAGCAGGGGGCACTGAAGCTTTCTTT. J is TRBJ1-1 and V is TRBV28; 7 nucleotides align to TRBD1. This CDR3 is 13 amino acids long. Per the germline V gene, CDR1 is MDHEN and CDR2 is SYDVKM. After removal of 2 bases from V and 4 bases from J, the junction contained 1 base not matched to a gene.

V usage is TRBV6-5 and J usage is TRBJ1-2, with D uncertain. The V end lost 8 bases, the J end lost 7 bases, and 17 bases lay between the germline ends. This CDR3 has 13 amino acids. Germline V gene sequence: CDR1 MNHEY, CDR2 SVGAGI. CDR3 protein: CASVLDWSFGYTF. The DNA for the CDR3 is TGTGCCAGCGTCCTAGATTGGTCTTTTGGCTACACCTTC.

The chain uses TRBV28 and TRBJ1-2; no clear D. The CDR3 has 11 residues. V was cut by 3 bases and J by 8 bases, with 7 bases left in between. Germline lookup yields CDR1 MDHEN and CDR2 SYDVKM. Here the CDR3 DNA reads TGTGCCAGCAGTTTTAAGGAGGGCTACACCTTC. Translating it yields CASSFKEGYTF.

A few counts support this clone. The chain carries TRBV2 and TRBJ1-2, with TRBD1 as a possible D gene (6 bases). V was shortened by 4 bases and J by 4 bases, with 13 bases between the two germline ends. Germline V gene data show CDR1 as SNHLY and CDR2 as FYNNEI. CDR3 length: 14 residues. The chain's CDR3 is CASSAVSGAYGYTF. CDR3 DNA sequence: TGTGCCAGCAGTGCAGTTTCAGGGGCCTATGGCTACACCTTC. The full variable domain, with the rest looked up from reference TRBV2 and TRBJ1-2, is EPEVTQTPSHQVTQMGQEVILRCVPISNHLYFYWYRQILGQKVEFLVSFYNNEISEKSEIFDDQFSVERPDGSNFTLKIRSTKLEDSAMYFCASSAVSGAYGYTFGSGTRLTVV.

This clone was seen just once. The chain couples TRBV11-2 to TRBJ2-1; D not certain. Per the germline V gene, CDR1 is SGHAT and CDR2 is FQNNGV. CDR3 length equals 14 residues. Trimming cost V 5 bases and J 4 bases, with 12 bases left between them. The CDR3 protein is CASSRGEVYNEQFF. DNA of the CDR3: TGTGCCAGCAGCAGAGGTGAAGTGTACAATGAGCAGTTCTTC.

The chain recombines TRBV6-6 with TRBJ1-1; a weak D match, TRBD1 (6 bases). Per germline, CDR1 MNHNY and CDR2 SVGAGI (reference sequence). The CDR3 covers 15 residues. V lost 7 bases to trimming and J lost 3 bases, with 18 bases between them. The CDR3 bases are TGTGCCAGCACCGCAGGGGTGGGCAGACACACTGAAGCTTTCTTT. Its protein is CASTAGVGRHTEAFF.

The J gene is TRBJ2-7, the V gene TRBV6-2 or TRBV6-3, with D possibly matching TRBD1 (6 bases). Germline CDR1 reads MNHEY; CDR2 reads SVGEGT. V dropped 6 bases and J dropped 6 bases, with 18 bases sitting between them. The CDR3 loop spans 14 amino acids. CDR3 residues: CASSPHPQGFEQYF. In DNA, the CDR3 is TGTGCCAGCAGCCCGCACCCACAGGGCTTCGAGCAGTACTTC.

This clone came up many times. The V and J genes are TRBV16 and TRBJ2-1; 12 bases are a match to TRBD2. J lost 6 bases, V lost 4 bases, and 10 bases had no gene match. This CDR3 spans 17 amino acids. CDR1 is KGHSY and CDR2 is FQNENV in the germline V gene. The CDR3 here is CASSRLPPGLAGNEQFF. As DNA, the CDR3 is TGTGCCAGCAGCCGACTTCCCCCGGGACTAGCGGGCAATGAGCAGTTCTTC.